This paragraph covers one TCR beta chain sequence. What this receptor recognizes is not known. No much larger clone is present one base from it, and per-base qualities are unavailable. Deletion took 1 base off V and 2 bases off J, with a span of 14 bases between the germline ends. Taken from cysteine to phenylalanine, the CDR3 has 16 residues. Kept here is only the CDR3 DNA, which spans 48 bases and is read in frame from base 1. According to the germline V gene, CDR1 reads SGHVS and CDR2 reads FQNEAQ. To prepare the library, 5' RACE was applied. The instrument was an Illumina HiSeq 2000. Template switching introduced a universal primer binding site; the final cDNA contained a unique molecular identifier, enabling accurate counting of TCR cDNA molecules. Specific primers in the conserved constant-segment region were used to synthesize first-strand cDNA for TCR alpha and beta chains. To control for contamination, each cDNA library was double barcoded with a SMART-Mk sample barcode plus Illumina barcodes. Two successive PCR steps introduced TruSeq adapter sequences along with Illumina sample barcodes. Sequencing of the TCR alpha and beta cDNA libraries was done on the Illumina HiSeq platform using custom primers. Concerning the study's data processing: Unique molecular identifiers were extracted from raw reads with MiGEC, and CDR3 positions were determined with MiXCR. Recombination models were inferred per individual with the repgenHMM and IGoR tools using an EM algorithm. Shared clonotypes were analyzed with the tcR package in R, and sharing was normalized by the product of cloneset sizes. To study raw recombination without the effects of thymic and clonal selection, out-of-frame nonproductive sequences were analyzed. The public reads were reprocessed in TCRdb via fastp at Q25 and MiXCR, keeping in-frame beta chains. Every distinct CDR3 protein forms one entry, paired with its most common genes and DNA. TCRdb's processing, not the study's, gives the V and J calls here. The sample yields some 500,000 distinct CDR3 sequences; roughly 13% were counted once. About 0.97% of the sample is held by the ten biggest clonotypes.

This sample is drawn from a study of identical twins listed by TCRdb under 2016. In the study overall: TCR alpha and beta repertoires from monozygotic twins, unrelated adults of various ages and cord blood were deep-sequenced to test whether fetal clonotypes persist. Replicate twin experiments were performed at different times using different library preparation protocols to rule out contamination. The full study reports these points: Recombination models systematically underestimated out-of-frame TCR alpha sharing in monozygotic twins but agreed with sharing between unrelated individuals. Because the same donors could not be followed over many years, the conclusions depended on cross-sectional statistical analysis. Zero-insertion analyses could be partly confounded by invariant T cells such as MAIT and iNKT, although diverse VJ usage argued against such confounding for most clonotypes. Compared with coincidental sharing between unrelated individuals, out-of-frame TCR alpha sequences shared between twins showed an excess of sequences with low generation probability. Abundant cord blood beta clonotypes carried fewer insertions; young adult naive repertoires showed a weaker similar trend, while memory repertoires showed none. The excess sharing between twins in beta out-of-frame sequences was weaker because fewer shared sequences reduced the signal-to-noise ratio.

Every donor in the study was a healthy Caucasian. The twin cohort consisted of three pairs of female monozygotic twins, all aged 18 to 29 years. Positive isolation kits from Invitrogen were used to isolate the CD4+ and CD8+ T cell populations. The sample was also reused in another study, on yellow fever vaccine responses in identical twins. Per that second paper: The authors reported that the T cell response to vaccination in identical twins appeared partly convergent and partly personalized. In identical twins, the study followed T cell clones that responded to the vaccine with precision.

The chain uses TRBV7-8 and TRBJ2-5, with a weak D call of TRBD2 (5 bases match). The source material was CD4+ T cells sorted from blood. This clonotype was sampled from a young woman in good health. Read as DNA, the sequence is TGTGCCAGCAGCTTAGGGGTTAGCGTCGGGCAAGAGACCCAGTACTTC. Its coded protein is CASSLGVSVGQETQYF.